Below are 27 T cell receptor beta chains sequenced from a single sample in a study of T cell responses to AZD1222 COVID-19 vaccine (dated by TCRdb to the early 2020s). According to the study, the label for this sample's time point signals: about 28 days (+/-7) after the second vaccine dose. The method behind the library was the immunoSEQ multiplex PCR assay. Here the immuneACCESS table is served through TCRdb, limited to in-frame sequences with V and J called. Missing clones are a known gap in these copies; in checked studies unresolved V genes cover under half, and the rest lacks a known reason. The sample has more than 150,000 clones on record, 88% of them singletons. The ten largest clonotypes hold roughly 26% of the sample. Sequenced material: peripheral blood, taken 28 days after the second AZD1222 dose. These receptors were collected from an adult who received the AZD1222 COVID-19 vaccine.

This chain connects TRBV3-1 (or the pseudogene TRBV3-2) to TRBJ2-5, with 8 nucleotides matching TRBD2. V lost 4 bases, J lost 5 bases, and 6 bases stayed unmatched. The length of the CDR3 is 14 residues. Looked up from germline, CDR1 is LGHDT and CDR2 is YNNKEL (reference sequence). DNA of the CDR3: TGTGCCAGCAGCCTTTCAGCGGGAGTGGAGACCCAGTACTTC. The encoded protein is CASSLSAGVETQYF.

This chain joins TRBV28 and TRBJ2-3; 7 nucleotides align to TRBD2. CDR3 size: 15 residues. The V gene end was trimmed by 3 bases and the J gene end by 1 base; junction bases not matched to a gene: 4. CDR1 and CDR2 from the germline V gene are MDHEN and SYDVKM. The CDR3, as DNA: TGTGCCAGCAGTTTCTTGGCGGGGGGCACAGATACGCAGTATTTT. This encodes CASSFLAGGTDTQYF.

The chain recombines TRBV6-5 with TRBJ2-7; D call uncertain. CDR1 and CDR2 from the germline V gene are MNHEY and SVGAGI. V lost 6 bases and J lost 0, with 15 bases in between. This CDR3 region has 15 residues. DNA of the CDR3: TGTGCCAGCAGCCGACGGACGGCGAGCTCCTACGAGCAGTACTTC. Its translation is CASSRRTASSYEQYF.

The V gene is TRBV28, the J gene TRBJ2-7; D uncertain. CDR3 size: 14 residues. CDR1 and CDR2 from the germline V gene are MDHEN and SYDVKM. Trimming pared 6 bases from V and 2 bases from J, leaving 14 bases between. CDR3 sequence: CASRDYSVTYEQYF. The CDR3 nucleotides read TGTGCCAGCAGAGATTACAGTGTTACCTACGAGCAGTACTTC.

The V and J genes are TRBV19 and TRBJ1-4; no clear D gene. Germline-derived CDR1 and CDR2 are LNHDA and SQIVND (reference sequence). There are 13 residues in the CDR3. The V end lost 3 bases, the J end lost 6 bases, and 8 bases lay between the germline ends. The CDR3 loop is CASSIRADEKLFF. DNA for the CDR3: TGTGCCAGTAGTATCCGGGCGGATGAAAAACTGTTTTTT.

The V call is TRBV7-9, the J call TRBJ2-1; D gene unclear. The CDR3 totals 17 residues. From germline, CDR1 is SEHNR and CDR2 FQNEAQ (reference sequence). V was shortened by 1 base and J by 0 bases, with 13 bases between the two germline ends. CDR3 sequence (DNA): TGTGCCAGCAGCTTAGGGGGTGGGTCTCACTCCTACAATGAGCAGTTCTTC. It specifies CASSLGGGSHSYNEQFF.

The chain is built from TRBV30 and TRBJ2-7, with 7 bases fitting TRBD1. Germline CDR1 GTSNPN, CDR2 SVGIG (reference sequence). The CDR3 has 15 amino acids. With V trimmed by 0 bases and J by 4 bases, 9 bases remained unmatched. In nucleotides, the CDR3 is TGTGCCTGGAGTGTACAGGGGACACATATTTACGAGCAGTACTTC. Translating it yields CAWSVQGTHIYEQYF.

The V and J genes are TRBV4-2 and TRBJ2-2, with 12 bases identical to TRBD2. Trimming at V came to 4 bases and at J to 3 bases, leaving 3 bases not matched to a gene. The CDR3 runs to 16 residues. Germline V gives CDR1 LGHNA, CDR2 YNFKEQ. CDR3 sequence: CASSRLAGADTGELFF. CDR3 coding DNA: TGTGCCAGCAGCCGACTAGCGGGAGCTGACACCGGGGAGCTGTTTTTT.

This clone occurred once. This chain connects TRBV6-2 or TRBV6-3 to TRBJ2-7; TRBD2 might be the D (5 bases). Germline V gene lookup returns CDR1 MNHEY and CDR2 SVGEGT. Trimming pared 6 bases from V and 0 bases from J, leaving 9 bases between. CDR3 length: 13 residues. The CDR3 DNA reads TGTGCCAGCAGCCTCGGACTCTCCTACGAGCAGTACTTC. Translated, it gives CASSLGLSYEQYF.

In this sample, this clone turned up once. The rearrangement joins TRBV6-2 or TRBV6-3 to TRBJ2-1; the match to TRBD2 covers 9 bases. From germline, CDR1 is MNHEY and CDR2 SVGEGT. CDR3 size: 19 residues. After removal of 0 bases from V and 9 bases from J, the junction contained 18 bases not matched to a gene. The CDR3 region is CASSYSRAGPAGGPGEQFF. As DNA, the CDR3 is TGTGCCAGCAGTTACTCGCGGGCCGGTCCGGCGGGAGGGCCCGGTGAGCAGTTCTTC.

The rearrangement joins TRBV21-1 to TRBJ2-7; the table gives TRBD1 as D, unverified against the DNA. TRBV21-1 has pseudogene status. There are 15 residues in the CDR3. The CDR3 loop reads CASSKLDITIYEQYF. Written as DNA, the CDR3 is TGTGCCAGCAGCAAACTCGACATAACAATCTACGAGCAGTACTTC.

This chain links TRBV4-2 with TRBJ2-3; D tentatively fits TRBD1 or TRBD2 (5 bases each). Looked up from germline, CDR1 is LGHNA and CDR2 is YNFKEQ. This CDR3 has 16 amino acids. V shed 1 base and J shed 0 bases, with 11 bases lying between them. The DNA of the CDR3 is TGTGCCAGCAGCCAAGCTTTCGGGACCAGCACAGATACGCAGTATTTT. Its protein product is CASSQAFGTSTDTQYF.

The rearrangement links TRBV29-1 to TRBJ2-7, with 10 bases lining up with TRBD2. This CDR3 comprises 15 residues. The ends lost 6 bases at V and 2 bases at J; junction bases unmatched: 10. Germline values: CDR1 SQVTM, CDR2 ANQGSEA. Here the CDR3 DNA reads TGCAGCGTAGCCCCTAGCGGGAGTAGCCCCTACGAGCAGTACTTC. This encodes CSVAPSGSSPYEQYF.

The chain joins TRBV19 to TRBJ1-5, with a tentative D call TRBD1 (6 bases). The CDR3 runs 15 residues. Germline-derived CDR1 and CDR2 are LNHDA and SQIVND (reference sequence). The V and J ends lost 10 bases and 1 base respectively, with 17 bases between them. For the CDR3, the DNA is TGTGCCACCCAGGGCCGGGACACGAGCAATCAGCCCCAGCATTTT. As protein: CATQGRDTSNQPQHF.

The rearrangement links TRBV5-1 to TRBJ2-5; D not resolved. Germline-derived CDR1 and CDR2 are SGHRS and YFSETQ. The CDR3 runs 12 residues. Trimming stripped 0 bases from V and 5 bases from J, with 5 bases between. CDR3 loop: CASSLVTETQYF. The CDR3 DNA sequence: TGCGCCAGCAGCTTGGTTACGGAGACCCAGTACTTC. The variable domain in full, completed from reference TRBV5-1 and TRBJ2-5, reads KAGVTQTPRYLIKTRGQQVTLSCSPISGHRSVSWYQQTPGQGLQFLFEYFSETQRNKGNFPGRFSGRQFSNSRSEMNVSTLELGDSALYLCASSLVTETQYFGPGTRLLVL.

Here the CDR3 DNA reads TGTGCCAGCTCACCTCTAGCGGGAGGGCCTGGCACAGATACGCAGTATTTT. It yields the protein CASSPLAGGPGTDTQYF. This chain joins TRBV18 and TRBJ2-3; 12 bases agree with TRBD2. This CDR3 is 17 amino acids long. Germline V gives CDR1 KGHSH, CDR2 LQKENI. J was trimmed by 1 base and V by 3 bases; bases with no gene match: 5.

The genes are TRBV7-2 and TRBJ2-3, with D possibly TRBD2 on 6 matching bases. Trimming took off 5 bases at V and 3 bases at J, with 15 bases between the two ends. The CDR3 contains 15 residues. Per the germline V gene, CDR1 is SGHTA and CDR2 is FQGNSA. The CDR3 nucleotides are TGTGCCAGCAGCCCAGAGGGGAGGATGACAGATACGCAGTATTTT. Amino acid sequence: CASSPEGRMTDTQYF.

V usage is TRBV9 and J usage is TRBJ2-7, with TRBD1 identical over 12 bases. Looked up from germline, CDR1 is SGDLS and CDR2 is YYNGEE. This CDR3 comprises 16 residues. The V and J ends lost 0 bases and 3 bases, in that order; junction bases with no gene match: 4. The CDR3 loop is CASSVAGTGGDYEQYF. Here the CDR3 DNA reads TGTGCCAGCAGCGTAGCAGGGACAGGGGGCGACTACGAGCAGTACTTC.

The chain joins TRBV7-8 to TRBJ2-4; 9 bases are shared with TRBD2. The V segment lost 5 bases and the J segment 0 bases; nucleotides outside the gene matches: 14. The CDR3 has 19 residues. Germline CDR1 reads SGHVS; CDR2 reads FQNEAQ. The CDR3, as DNA: TGTGCCAGCAGCCCAAGGGTGAGCGGGAGGCGGGGAGCCAAAAACATTCAGTACTTC. Translated, it gives CASSPRVSGRRGAKNIQYF.

This chain uses TRBV6-5 with TRBJ2-7; D gene unclear. The CDR3 runs to 12 residues. CDR1 MNHEY and CDR2 SVGAGI come from the germline V gene. The V end lost 6 bases, the J end lost 1 base, and 7 bases lay between the germline ends. The CDR3 DNA follows: TGTGCCAGCAGAGGTGTATCCTACGAGCAGTACTTC. Protein sequence: CASRGVSYEQYF.

V is TRBV5-4 and J is TRBJ1-1, with a possible D match to TRBD1 (6 bases). V dropped 5 bases and J dropped 1 base, with 9 bases sitting between them. The CDR3 consists of 13 residues. CDR1 and CDR2 from the germline V gene are SGHNT and YYREEE (reference sequence). The CDR3 nucleotides are TGTGCCAGCAGATCGACAGGGAACACTGAAGCTTTCTTT. Its protein product is CASRSTGNTEAFF.

The V gene is TRBV27, the J gene TRBJ2-5, with no clear D. Deletions cut 10 bases from V and 5 bases from J, with 26 bases between. Germline V gives CDR1 MNHEY, CDR2 SMNVEV (reference sequence). The CDR3 sequence is 16 residues long. The CDR3 is CATLKRYPPVFETQYF. The DNA of the CDR3 is TGTGCCACCCTAAAGCGCTACCCTCCAGTTTTCGAGACCCAGTACTTC.

The chain links TRBV7-2 to TRBJ2-1, with 12 bases fitting TRBD2. V gave up 0 bases and J gave up 8 bases; unmatched junction bases: 5. The length of the CDR3 is 16 residues. The germline gives CDR1 SGHTA, CDR2 FQGNSA. CDR3 amino acids: CASSLAGTSGFDEQFF. The CDR3 nucleotides are TGTGCCAGCAGCTTAGCCGGGACTAGCGGGTTTGATGAGCAGTTCTTC.

This clone was detected only once. The genes are TRBV28 and TRBJ1-2, with TRBD1 identical over 9 bases. The CDR3 is made up of 15 amino acids. The V and J ends lost 4 bases and 5 bases, in that order; junction bases with no gene match: 8. Per the germline V gene, CDR1 is MDHEN and CDR2 is SYDVKM. In DNA form, the CDR3 reads TGTGCCAGCAGTTCAACAGGGGGCGCTAGTTATGGCTACACCTTC. The encoded protein is CASSSTGGASYGYTF.

V and J are TRBV28 and TRBJ1-1; D is unclear. The length of the CDR3 is 13 residues. Germline assignment: CDR1 MDHEN and CDR2 SYDVKM. The V and J ends lost 6 bases and 2 bases respectively, with 10 bases between them. CDR3 DNA sequence: TGTGCCAGCAGCGGGTGGGCTAACACTGAAGCTTTCTTT. As protein: CASSGWANTEAFF.

The V gene is TRBV5-1, the J gene TRBJ2-1; tentatively, D is TRBD1 or TRBD2 (5 bases each). Trimming cost V 1 base and J 1 base, with 12 bases left between them. CDR1 is SGHRS and CDR2 is YFSETQ in the germline V gene. The CDR3 runs 16 residues. The CDR3 bases are TGCGCCAGCAGCTTGACGGGGCGCACTTCCTACAATGAGCAGTTCTTC. This encodes CASSLTGRTSYNEQFF.

This sequence joins TRBV5-1 and TRBJ2-1, with TRBD1 matching 8 bases. Looked up from germline, CDR1 is SGHRS and CDR2 is YFSETQ. V lost 4 bases, J lost 2 bases, and 5 bases stayed unmatched. There are 15 residues in the CDR3. CDR3 amino acids: CASSQDRVAYNEQFF. The CDR3 DNA reads as TGCGCCAGCAGCCAGGACAGGGTTGCCTACAATGAGCAGTTCTTC. Complete variable domain (other parts from reference TRBV5-1 and TRBJ2-1): KAGVTQTPRYLIKTRGQQVTLSCSPISGHRSVSWYQQTPGQGLQFLFEYFSETQRNKGNFPGRFSGRQFSNSRSEMNVSTLELGDSALYLCASSQDRVAYNEQFFGPGTRLTVL.